This is a list of T cell receptor beta chains from one sample in a study of T cell responses to AZD1222 COVID-19 vaccine. This table comes from immunoSEQ multiplex PCR, and its TCRdb copy is limited to in-frame clones, with some not included. This table holds roughly 140,000 clones, approximately 92% found once. The sample was peripheral blood, taken on day 0 of AZD1222 vaccination. These receptors were collected from an adult in good health. The CDR3 runs from the conserved cysteine through the conserved F or W. A D gene is named only where the DNA matches it firmly. Only part of the rows carry a size: once, few, many, or a class if the clone is expanded.

. . TRBJ2-5 TRBV5-5 TGTGCCAGCAGCTTGGGTAGCTCAGAGACCCAGTACTTC CASSLGSSETQYF
TRBD2 . TRBJ2-7 TRBV2 TGTGCCAGCAGTGGTGGACTAGCGGGAGCCAACGAGCAGTACTTC CASSGGLAGANEQYF
. once TRBJ1-4 TRBV18 TGTGCCAGCTCCCACGGAGCAACTAATGAAAAACTGTTTTTT CASSHGATNEKLFF
. . TRBJ1-5 TRBV12-1 TGTGCCAGCAGCTCCCCGGACAGCAATCAGCCCCAGCATTTT CASSSPDSNQPQHF
. . TRBJ2-2 TRBV9 TGTGCCAGCAGCACCCGAGCCCCCGGGGAGCTGTTTTTT CASSTRAPGELFF
. . TRBJ2-2 TRBV25-1 TGTGCCAGCAGTGGGGGACTGAGAAAGACCGGGGAGCTGTTTTTT CASSGGLRKTGELFF
TRBD1 . TRBJ1-2 TRBV13 TGTGCCAGCAGCTTTCGGGACAGCCAACAAGTGGGCTACACCTTC CASSFRDSQQVGYTF
. . TRBJ1-6 TRBV2 TGTGCCAGCAAGCTCAGGGGTCCAAATTCACCCCTCCACTTT CASKLRGPNSPLHF
. . TRBJ2-1 TRBV18 TGTGCCAGCTCACCGGTTGGGAGGAATGAGCAGTTCTTC CASSPVGRNEQFF
TRBD2 . TRBJ2-1 TRBV24-1 TGTGCCACCAGTGGTGGTCCCCTAGCGGGAGCGGGCAATGAGCAGTTCTTC CATSGGPLAGAGNEQFF
. . TRBJ1-6 TRBV5-8 TGTGCCAGCAGCCCAATCCACGGTGGGACCGATTCCCCCCTCCACTTT CASSPIHGGTDSPLHF
. . TRBJ1-1 TRBV30 TGTGCCTCAGGACCGACGAACACTGAAGCTTTCTTT CASGPTNTEAFF
. . TRBJ2-6 TRBV4-1 TGCGCCAGCACCGGCGGAGACAGGATCTCTGGGGCCAACGTCCTGACTTTC CASTGGDRISGANVLTF
. . TRBJ2-2 TRBV18 TGTGCCAGCTCCGACCTGAACACCGGGGAGCTGTTTTTT CASSDLNTGELFF
. . TRBJ1-5 TRBV7-9 TGTGCCAGCAGCCGAGGGACAAGTAGCAATCAGCCCCAGCATTTT CASSRGTSSNQPQHF
. . TRBJ2-2 TRBV13 TGTGCCAGCACCGCAGGCGGCTACACCGGGGAGCTGTTTTTT CASTAGGYTGELFF
. . TRBJ1-1 TRBV27 TGTGCCAGCAGTTTACGGGGCGCTGAAGCTTTCTTT CASSLRGAEAFF
. . TRBJ1-2 TRBV12-3/TRBV12-4 TGTGCCAGCAGTTTACAGGGTGTTGGAGGCTACACCTTC CASSLQGVGGYTF
TRBD1 once TRBJ1-3 TRBV2 TGTGCCAGCAGGGAAAGGACAGGGATTGGAAACACCATATATTTT CASRERTGIGNTIYF
. few TRBJ2-7 TRBV2 TGTGCCACATTGGGTAGGCTTGTTGACGAGCAGTACTTC CATLGRLVDEQYF
. . TRBJ1-5 TRBV5-6 TGTGCCAGCAGCTTGCGGGGGACATATAGCAATCAGCCCCAGCATTTT CASSLRGTYSNQPQHF
. . TRBJ2-4 TRBV2 TGTGCCAGCAGTCCCGACATCGGGGCGATGTACTTC CASSPDIGAMYF
. . TRBJ1-1 TRBV29-1 TGCAGCGCAGCTCGGTCGAGGGAGACTGAAGCTTTCTTT CSAARSRETEAFF
. . TRBJ1-6 TRBV19 TGTGCCAGTAGTTCTCGGGAAAGGTCACCCCTCCACTTT CASSSRERSPLHF
TRBD1 . TRBJ1-2 TRBV19 TGTGCCAGTAGTATAAGGGGACAGCCCTCCAACTATGGCTACACCTTC CASSIRGQPSNYGYTF
TRBD1 . TRBJ1-1 TRBV6-6 TGTGCCAGCAGCCCCGACAGGGACGGACGCTTGGCTGAAGCTTTCTTT CASSPDRDGRLAEAFF
TRBD2 . TRBJ2-1 TRBV6-4 TGTGCCAGCAGTGACTCGGCTAGCGGGAGCGATGAGCAGTTCTTC CASSDSASGSDEQFF
. . TRBJ1-2 TRBV19 TGTGCCAGTAGTATAGGTGGCAGATGGCTTGGCTTCTCCTTC CASSIGGRWLGFSF
. . TRBJ1-1 TRBV12-5 TGTGCTAGTGGTACCACGGACTCAATCCTCAGATTTGAAGCTTTCTTT CASGTTDSILRFEAFF
TRBD1 once TRBJ1-1 TRBV27 TGTGCCAGCAGTTTAGGGACAGGTGGAACTGAAGCTTTCTTT CASSLGTGGTEAFF
TRBD1 . TRBJ2-1 TRBV27 TGTGCCAGCAGTTTACTGGCAGGGGGCGATGAGCAGTTCTTC CASSLLAGGDEQFF
. . TRBJ2-5 TRBV7-2 TGTGCCAGCAGCCTAGACGTGGGATACCAAGAGACCCAGTACTTC CASSLDVGYQETQYF
. . TRBJ2-1 TRBV19 TGTGCCAGTAGTATTAGCCCGAACAGTAATGAGCAGTTCTTC CASSISPNSNEQFF
. . TRBJ2-5 TRBV30 TGTGCCTGGAGTGTAGAACAGTTGGAGACCCAGTACTTC CAWSVEQLETQYF
. . TRBJ1-2 TRBV9 TGTGCCAGCAGAGACCAGGTATATGGCTACACCTTC CASRDQVYGYTF
. . TRBJ1-3 TRBV6-5 TGTGCCAGCAGACTAAAGGGATTCTCTGGAAACACCATATATTTT CASRLKGFSGNTIYF
TRBD1 . TRBJ1-1 TRBV6-6 TGTGCCAGCAGGCCGAACAGGGGAGGGTTGAACACTGAAGCTTTCTTT CASRPNRGGLNTEAFF
. . TRBJ1-2 TRBV27 TGTGCCAGCAGTTCCCATGGACAGAGCTATGGCTACACCTTC CASSSHGQSYGYTF
TRBD2 . TRBJ2-2 TRBV7-6 TGTGCCAGCAGCTCGGGACTAGCGGGATGGGACACCGGGGAGCTGTTTTTT CASSSGLAGWDTGELFF
TRBD1 . TRBJ1-2 TRBV27 TGTGCCAGCAGCCGATCCCCGGGACAGGCCGACTATGGCTACACCTTC CASSRSPGQADYGYTF
TRBD2 . TRBJ2-1 TRBV7-8 TGTGCCAGCAGCCCACCGGGACTAGCGGGCGCGAATGAGCAGTTCTTC CASSPPGLAGANEQFF
. . TRBJ1-4 TRBV19 TGTGCCAGTAGTATACTCGGAGCTAATAATGAAAAACTGTTTTTT CASSILGANNEKLFF
. . TRBJ1-1 TRBV2 TGTGCCAGCACTACATCCGGGACTGTGAACACTGAAGCTTTCTTT CASTTSGTVNTEAFF
. . TRBJ1-2 TRBV19 TGTGCCAGTAGTAATACAGGGCGCCATGGCTACACCTTC CASSNTGRHGYTF
. . TRBJ1-1 TRBV10-3 TGTGCCATCAGTGAGGGCAGGGTGGGTCCGAACACTGAAGCTTTCTTT CAISEGRVGPNTEAFF
TRBD1 . TRBJ1-3 TRBV27 TGTGCCACCGACCAAACAGGGGCTGGAAACACCATATATTTT CATDQTGAGNTIYF
. . TRBJ1-1 TRBV19 TGTGTCAGTATCCGTCAACCAGGGGTCACTGAAGCTTTCTTT CVSIRQPGVTEAFF
. . TRBJ1-3 TRBV4-2 TGTGCCAGCAGCCAAGCAGGGACTGGAAACACCATATATTTT CASSQAGTGNTIYF
. . TRBJ1-1 TRBV18 TGTGCCAGCTCACCCGGACCCGGGACCCCCGACACTGAAGCTTTCTTT CASSPGPGTPDTEAFF
. once TRBJ2-7 TRBV30 TGTGCCTTGGGGGATTCCTACGAGCAGTACTTC CALGDSYEQYF
. . TRBJ2-7 TRBV28 TGTGCCAGCAGTCCAGACATTGGCCCCAAATACGAGCAGTACTTC CASSPDIGPKYEQYF
. . TRBJ1-6 TRBV13 TGTGCCAGCAGCTTTCCGGGACCACGAGGGGATTCACCCCTCCACTTT CASSFPGPRGDSPLHF
TRBD1 . TRBJ1-3 TRBV28 TGTGCCAGCAGCCCAGACAGGGTGCGTGGAAACACCATATATTTT CASSPDRVRGNTIYF
TRBD2 . TRBJ2-5 TRBV11-1 TGTGCCAGCAGCCTTACTAGCGCACAAGAGACCCAGTACTTC CASSLTSAQETQYF
TRBD1 . TRBJ2-2 TRBV7-9 TGTGCCAGCAGCTACTTTGGACAGGGTAACGTGCTGTTTTTT CASSYFGQGNVLFF
. . TRBJ1-6 TRBV27 TGTGCCAGCAGTTTAGACAGGAGATCACCCCTCCACTTT CASSLDRRSPLHF
. few TRBJ1-5 TRBV2 TGTGCCAGCAGTGTCCACTCGAGGGGCACTCAGCCCCAGCATTTT CASSVHSRGTQPQHF